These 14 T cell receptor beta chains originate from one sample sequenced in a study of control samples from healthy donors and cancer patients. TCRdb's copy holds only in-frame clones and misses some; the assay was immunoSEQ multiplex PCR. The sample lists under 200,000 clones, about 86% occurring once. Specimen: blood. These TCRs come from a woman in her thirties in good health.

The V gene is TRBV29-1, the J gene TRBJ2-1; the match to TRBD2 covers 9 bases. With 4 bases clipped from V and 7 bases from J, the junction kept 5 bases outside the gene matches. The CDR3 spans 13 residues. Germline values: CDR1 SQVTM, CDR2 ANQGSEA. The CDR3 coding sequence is TGCAGCGTTGGGGTAGCGGGAGTAAATGAGCAGTTCTTC. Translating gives CSVGVAGVNEQFF.

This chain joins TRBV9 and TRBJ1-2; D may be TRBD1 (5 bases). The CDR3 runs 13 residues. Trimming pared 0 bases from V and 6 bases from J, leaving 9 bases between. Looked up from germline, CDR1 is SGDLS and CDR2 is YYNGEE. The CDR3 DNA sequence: TGTGCCAGCAGCGTAGGGCAGGGACATGGCTACACCTTC. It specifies CASSVGQGHGYTF.

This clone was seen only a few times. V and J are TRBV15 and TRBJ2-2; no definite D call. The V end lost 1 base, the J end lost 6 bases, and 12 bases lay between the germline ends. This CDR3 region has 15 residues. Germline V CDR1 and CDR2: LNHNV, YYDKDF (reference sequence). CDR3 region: CATSRAPIPAGELFF. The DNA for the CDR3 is TGTGCCACCAGCAGAGCCCCAATACCCGCCGGGGAGCTGTTTTTT.

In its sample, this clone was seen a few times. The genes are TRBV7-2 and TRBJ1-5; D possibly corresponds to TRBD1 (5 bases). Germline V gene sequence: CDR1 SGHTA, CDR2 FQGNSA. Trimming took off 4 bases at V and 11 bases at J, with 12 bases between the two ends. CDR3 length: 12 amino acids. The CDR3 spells CASSWEGLAQHF. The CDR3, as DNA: TGTGCCAGCAGCTGGGAGGGGTTGGCCCAGCATTTT.

The chain's CDR3 is CAISAGKGQGGTDTQYF. Here the CDR3 DNA reads TGTGCCATCAGTGCTGGGAAAGGACAGGGGGGGACAGATACGCAGTATTTT. The V and J genes are TRBV10-3 and TRBJ2-3; 10 nucleotides align to TRBD1. The V gene's germline CDR1 is ENHRY and CDR2 SYGVKD. The CDR3 has 17 amino acids. The J segment lost 3 bases and the V segment lost 4 bases, leaving 10 bases of the junction unmatched.

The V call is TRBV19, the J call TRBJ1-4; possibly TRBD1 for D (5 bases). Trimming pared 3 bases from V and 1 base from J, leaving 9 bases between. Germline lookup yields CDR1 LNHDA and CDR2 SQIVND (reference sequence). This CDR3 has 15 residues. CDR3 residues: CASSIRAGTNEKLFF. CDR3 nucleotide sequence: TGTGCCAGTAGTATCAGGGCGGGAACTAATGAAAAACTGTTTTTT.

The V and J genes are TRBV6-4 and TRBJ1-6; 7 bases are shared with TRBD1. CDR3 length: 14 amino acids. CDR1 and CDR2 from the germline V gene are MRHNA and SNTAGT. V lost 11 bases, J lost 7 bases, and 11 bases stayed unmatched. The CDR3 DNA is TGTGCCGGCGGAGACAGGGTTGAGAATTCACCCCTCCACTTT. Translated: CAGGDRVENSPLHF.

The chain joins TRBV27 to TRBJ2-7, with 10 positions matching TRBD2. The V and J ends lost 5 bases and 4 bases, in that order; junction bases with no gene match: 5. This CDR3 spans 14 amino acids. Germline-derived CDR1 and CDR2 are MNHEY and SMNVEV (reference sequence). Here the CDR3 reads CASSRSGRGYEQYF. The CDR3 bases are TGTGCCAGCAGTAGAAGCGGGAGGGGATACGAGCAGTACTTC.

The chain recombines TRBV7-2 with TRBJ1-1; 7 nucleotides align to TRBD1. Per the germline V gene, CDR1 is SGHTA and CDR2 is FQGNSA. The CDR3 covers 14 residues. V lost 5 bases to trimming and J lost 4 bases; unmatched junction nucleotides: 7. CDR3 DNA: TGTGCCAGCAGCACAAACAGGGGAGGCACTGAAGCTTTCTTT. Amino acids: CASSTNRGGTEAFF.

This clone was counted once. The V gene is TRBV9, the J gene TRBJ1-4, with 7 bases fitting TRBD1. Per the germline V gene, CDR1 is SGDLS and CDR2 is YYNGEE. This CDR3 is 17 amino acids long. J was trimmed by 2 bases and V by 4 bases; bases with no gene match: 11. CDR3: CASSTTHRGTTNEKLFF. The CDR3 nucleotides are TGTGCCAGCAGCACCACACACAGGGGAACGACTAATGAAAAACTGTTTTTT.

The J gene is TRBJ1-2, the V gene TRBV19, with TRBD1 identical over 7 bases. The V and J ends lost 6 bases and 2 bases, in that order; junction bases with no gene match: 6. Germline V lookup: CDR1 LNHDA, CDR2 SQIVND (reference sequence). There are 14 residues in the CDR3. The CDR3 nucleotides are TGTGCCAGTAGGACAGGGAGTTTAAACTATGGCTACACCTTC. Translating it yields CASRTGSLNYGYTF.

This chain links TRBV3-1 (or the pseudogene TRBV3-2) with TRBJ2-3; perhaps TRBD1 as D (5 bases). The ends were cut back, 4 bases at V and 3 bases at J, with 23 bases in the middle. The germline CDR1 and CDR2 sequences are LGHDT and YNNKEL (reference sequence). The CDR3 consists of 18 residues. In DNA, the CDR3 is TGTGCCAGCAGCCGAGCGCTCGGGCCAGGGAACCCTACAGATACGCAGTATTTT. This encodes CASSRALGPGNPTDTQYF.

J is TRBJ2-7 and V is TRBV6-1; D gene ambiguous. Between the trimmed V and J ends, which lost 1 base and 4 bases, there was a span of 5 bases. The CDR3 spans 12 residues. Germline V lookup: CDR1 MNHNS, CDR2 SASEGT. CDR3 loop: CASSEGQYEQYF. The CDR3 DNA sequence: TGTGCCAGCAGTGAAGGACAATACGAGCAGTACTTC.

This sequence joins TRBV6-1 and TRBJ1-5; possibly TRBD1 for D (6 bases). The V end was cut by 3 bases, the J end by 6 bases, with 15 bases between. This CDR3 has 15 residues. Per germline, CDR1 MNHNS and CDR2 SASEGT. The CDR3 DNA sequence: TGTGCCAGCAGTGAGGGACACCCGGGGGCTCAGCCCCAGCATTTT. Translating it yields CASSEGHPGAQPQHF.